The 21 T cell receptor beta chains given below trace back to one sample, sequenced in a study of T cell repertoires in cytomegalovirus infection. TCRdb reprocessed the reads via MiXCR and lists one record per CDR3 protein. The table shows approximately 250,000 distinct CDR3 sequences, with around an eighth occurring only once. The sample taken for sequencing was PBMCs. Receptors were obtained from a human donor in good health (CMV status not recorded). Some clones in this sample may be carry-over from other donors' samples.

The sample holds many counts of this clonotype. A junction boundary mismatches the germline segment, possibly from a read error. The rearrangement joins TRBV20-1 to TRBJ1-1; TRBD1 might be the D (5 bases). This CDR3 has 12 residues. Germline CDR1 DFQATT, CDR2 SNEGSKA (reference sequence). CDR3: CSASEGNAEAFF. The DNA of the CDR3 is TGCAGTGCTAGCGAGGGGAACGCTGAAGCTTTCTTT.

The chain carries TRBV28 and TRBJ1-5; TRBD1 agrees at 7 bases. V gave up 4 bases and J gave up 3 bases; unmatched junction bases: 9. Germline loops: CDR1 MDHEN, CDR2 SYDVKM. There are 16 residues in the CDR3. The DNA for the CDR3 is TGTGCCAGCAGTTCAAGGCGCAGGGGGTACAATCAGCCCCAGCATTTT. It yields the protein CASSSRRRGYNQPQHF.

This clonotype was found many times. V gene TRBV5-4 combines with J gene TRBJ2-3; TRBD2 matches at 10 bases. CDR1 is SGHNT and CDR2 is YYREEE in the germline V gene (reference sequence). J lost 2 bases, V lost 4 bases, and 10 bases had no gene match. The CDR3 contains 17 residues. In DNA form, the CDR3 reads TGTGCCAGCAGCATGGGATCCCTAGCGGGAGTCACAGATACGCAGTATTTT. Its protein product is CASSMGSLAGVTDTQYF.

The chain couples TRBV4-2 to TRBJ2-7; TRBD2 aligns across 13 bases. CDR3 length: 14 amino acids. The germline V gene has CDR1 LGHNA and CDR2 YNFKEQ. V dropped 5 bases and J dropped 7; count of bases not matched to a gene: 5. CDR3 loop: CASSSGLAGFEQYF. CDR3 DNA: TGTGCCAGCAGCTCGGGACTAGCGGGATTTGAGCAGTACTTC.

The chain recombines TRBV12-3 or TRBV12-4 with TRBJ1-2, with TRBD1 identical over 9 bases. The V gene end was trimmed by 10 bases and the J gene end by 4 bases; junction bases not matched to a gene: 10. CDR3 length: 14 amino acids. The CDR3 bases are TGTGCCATCCGTGGGGGACAGGGAAGCTATGGCTACACCTTC. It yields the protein CAIRGGQGSYGYTF.

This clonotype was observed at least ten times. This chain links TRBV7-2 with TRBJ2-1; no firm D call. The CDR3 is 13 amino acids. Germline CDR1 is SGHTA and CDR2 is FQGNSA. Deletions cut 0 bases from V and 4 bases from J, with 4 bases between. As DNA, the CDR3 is TGTGCCAGCAGCTTAGCGCGGTACAATGAGCAGTTCTTC. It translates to CASSLARYNEQFF.

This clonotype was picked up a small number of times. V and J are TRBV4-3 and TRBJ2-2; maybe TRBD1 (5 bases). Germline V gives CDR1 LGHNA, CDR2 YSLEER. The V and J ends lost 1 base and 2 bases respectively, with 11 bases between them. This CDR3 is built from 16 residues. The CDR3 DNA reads TGCGCCAGCAGCCAAGGTCTAGACAGAAACACCGGGGAGCTGTTTTTT. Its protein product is CASSQGLDRNTGELFF.

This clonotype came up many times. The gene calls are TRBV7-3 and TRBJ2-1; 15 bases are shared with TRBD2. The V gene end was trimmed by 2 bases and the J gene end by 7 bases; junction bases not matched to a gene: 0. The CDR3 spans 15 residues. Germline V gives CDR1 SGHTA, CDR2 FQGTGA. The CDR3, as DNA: TGTGCCAGCAGCTTAGGACTAGCGGGAGGGAATGAGCAGTTCTTC. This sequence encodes CASSLGLAGGNEQFF.

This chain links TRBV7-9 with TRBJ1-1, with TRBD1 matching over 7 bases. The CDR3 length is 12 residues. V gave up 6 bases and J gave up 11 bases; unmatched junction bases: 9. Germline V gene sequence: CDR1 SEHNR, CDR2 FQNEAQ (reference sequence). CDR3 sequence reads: CASSPTGASAFF. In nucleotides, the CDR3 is TGTGCCAGCAGTCCTACAGGGGCCAGCGCTTTCTTT. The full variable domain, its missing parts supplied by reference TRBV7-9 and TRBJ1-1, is DTGVSQNPRHKITKRGQNVTFRCDPISEHNRLYWYRQTLGQGPEFLTYFQNEAQLEKSRLLSDRFSAERPKGSFSTLEIQRTEQGDSAMYLCASSPTGASAFFGQGTRLTVV.

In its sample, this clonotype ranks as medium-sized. CDR3: CATHQGTNTEAFF. CDR3 nucleotide sequence: TGTGCCACCCATCAGGGGACGAACACTGAAGCTTTCTTT. This chain joins TRBV7-2 and TRBJ1-1, with D possibly matching TRBD1 (6 bases). Germline V gene lookup returns CDR1 SGHTA and CDR2 FQGNSA. CDR3 length: 13 residues. V was trimmed by 10 bases and J by 1 base, leaving 13 bases between them.

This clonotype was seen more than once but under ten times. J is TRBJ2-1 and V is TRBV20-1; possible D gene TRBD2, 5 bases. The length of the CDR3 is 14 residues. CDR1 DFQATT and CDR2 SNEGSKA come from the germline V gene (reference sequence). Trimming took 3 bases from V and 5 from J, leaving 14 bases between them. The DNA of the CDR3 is TGCAGTGCTAGCTTAGTGGGAGTGCACAATGAGCAGTTCTTC. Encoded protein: CSASLVGVHNEQFF.

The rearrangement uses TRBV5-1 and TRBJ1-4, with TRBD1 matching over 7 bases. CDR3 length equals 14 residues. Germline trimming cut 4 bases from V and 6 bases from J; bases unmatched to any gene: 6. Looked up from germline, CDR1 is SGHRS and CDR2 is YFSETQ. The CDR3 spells CASSPGQDYEKLFF. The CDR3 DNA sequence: TGCGCCAGCAGCCCCGGACAGGACTATGAAAAACTGTTTTTT.

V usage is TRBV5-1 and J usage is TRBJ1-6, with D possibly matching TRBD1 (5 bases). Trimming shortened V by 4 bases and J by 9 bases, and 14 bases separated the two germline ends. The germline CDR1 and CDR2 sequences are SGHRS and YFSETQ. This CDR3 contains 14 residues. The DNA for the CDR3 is TGCGCCAGCAGCCCCCAGGGCCAAGGTTCACCCCTCCACTTT. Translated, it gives CASSPQGQGSPLHF.

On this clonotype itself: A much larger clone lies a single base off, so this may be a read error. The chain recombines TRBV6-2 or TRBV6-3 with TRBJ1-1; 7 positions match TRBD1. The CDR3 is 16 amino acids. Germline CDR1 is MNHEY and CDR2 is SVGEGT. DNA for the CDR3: TGTGCCAGCAGTTCCTTCCCTTCGACAGGGTCCACTGAAGCTGTCTTT. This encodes CASSSFPSTGSTEAVF.

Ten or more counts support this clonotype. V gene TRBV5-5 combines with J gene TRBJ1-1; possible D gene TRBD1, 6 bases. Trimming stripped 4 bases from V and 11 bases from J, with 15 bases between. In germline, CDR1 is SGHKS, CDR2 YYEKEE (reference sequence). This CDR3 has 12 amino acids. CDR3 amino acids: CASSRRGGLAFF. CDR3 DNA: TGTGCCAGCAGCCGACGGGGGGGGCTGGCTTTCTTT.

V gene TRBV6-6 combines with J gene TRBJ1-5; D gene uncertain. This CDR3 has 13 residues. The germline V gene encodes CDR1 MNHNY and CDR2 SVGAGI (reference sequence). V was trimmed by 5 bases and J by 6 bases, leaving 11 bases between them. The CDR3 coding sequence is TGTGCCAGCAGTCCGTCCTGGAGTCAGCCCCAGCATTTT. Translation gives CASSPSWSQPQHF.

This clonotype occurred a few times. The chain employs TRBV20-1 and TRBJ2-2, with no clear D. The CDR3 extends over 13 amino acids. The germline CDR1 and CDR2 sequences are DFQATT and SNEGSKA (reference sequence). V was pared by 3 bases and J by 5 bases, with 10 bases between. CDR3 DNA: TGCAGTGCTAGTCCGCTTGGGACCGGGGAGCTGTTTTTT. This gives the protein CSASPLGTGELFF.

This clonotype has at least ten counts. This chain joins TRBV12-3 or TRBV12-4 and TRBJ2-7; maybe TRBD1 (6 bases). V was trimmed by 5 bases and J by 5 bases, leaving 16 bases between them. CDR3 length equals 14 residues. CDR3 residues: CASSHRDKGDEQYF. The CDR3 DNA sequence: TGTGCCAGCAGTCACCGGGACAAAGGGGACGAGCAGTACTTC.

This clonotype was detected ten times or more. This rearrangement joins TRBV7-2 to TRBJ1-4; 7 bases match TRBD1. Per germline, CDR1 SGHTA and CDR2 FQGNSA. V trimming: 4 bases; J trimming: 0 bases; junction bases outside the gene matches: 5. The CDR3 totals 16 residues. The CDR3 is CASSSDRAATNEKLFF. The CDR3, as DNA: TGTGCCAGCAGCTCAGACAGGGCTGCAACTAATGAAAAACTGTTTTTT.

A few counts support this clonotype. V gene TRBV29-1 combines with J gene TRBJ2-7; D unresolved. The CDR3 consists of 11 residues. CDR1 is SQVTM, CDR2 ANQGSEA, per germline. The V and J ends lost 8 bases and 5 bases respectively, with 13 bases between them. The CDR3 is CSQLSGNEQYF. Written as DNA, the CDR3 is TGCAGCCAGCTGTCTGGCAACGAGCAGTACTTC.

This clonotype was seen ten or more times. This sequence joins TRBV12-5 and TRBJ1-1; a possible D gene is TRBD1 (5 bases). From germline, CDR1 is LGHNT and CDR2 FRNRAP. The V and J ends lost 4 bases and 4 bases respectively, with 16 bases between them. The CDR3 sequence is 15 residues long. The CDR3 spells CASGSVSGIGTEAFF. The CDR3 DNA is TGTGCTAGTGGTTCTGTCTCAGGGATCGGCACTGAAGCTTTCTTT. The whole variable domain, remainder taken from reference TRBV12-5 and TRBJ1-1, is DARVTQTPRHKVTEMGQEVTMRCQPILGHNTVFWYRQTMMQGLELLAYFRNRAPLDDSGMPKDRFSAEMPDATLATLKIQPSEPRDSAVYFCASGSVSGIGTEAFFGQGTRLTVV.